A selection of T cell receptor beta chains follows, all from one sample in a study of response to subunit inactivated influenza vaccine. MiXCR, applied by TCRdb to the RT-PCR reads, yields one record per CDR3 protein. The table includes 800,000 or so distinct CDR3 sequences, about 20% detected once. Sample: PBMCs from blood, taken roughly 5 days after vaccination. These receptors were collected from a man aged 45-65 years who received an inactivated influenza vaccine. Both conserved end residues are part of each CDR3. Each record gives: J gene, D gene, clone size, V gene, CDR3 DNA, CDR3 protein. D genes are given only for firm matches. The size field is filled for only some rows; it gives once, few, many or a size class.

TRBJ2-7 | TRBD1 | few | TRBV6-5 | TGTGCCAGCAGTTACGTGGGACAGGGGACCTACGAGCAGTACTTC | CASSYVGQGTYEQYF
TRBJ1-5 | TRBD1 | few | TRBV27 | TGTGCCAGCAGTGCGGGACAGGGGGCTCAGCCCCAGCATTTT | CASSAGQGAQPQHF
TRBJ1-1 | NA | few | TRBV6-2/TRBV6-3 | TGTGCCAGCAGTTACTTCGACCCGAGATCATATGAAGCTTTCTTT | CASSYFDPRSYEAFF
TRBJ2-1 | TRBD2 | few | TRBV7-9 | TGTGCCAGCAGCATCGGACTAGCGGGGGAGGAGCAGTTCTTC | CASSIGLAGEEQFF
TRBJ2-5 | TRBD2 | many | TRBV20-1 | TGCAGCCCTCTTTCCGGGGGCGGGGGGGCGGAGACCCAGTACTTC | CSPLSGGGGAETQYF
TRBJ2-3 | NA | NA | TRBV20-1 | TGCAGTGCCATTACAGGTTCTGCACGGGATACGCAGTATTTT | CSAITGSARDTQYF
TRBJ1-6 | NA | NA | TRBV7-3 | TGTGCCAGCAGCCAAACTGGGGATTCACCCCTCCACTTT | CASSQTGDSPLHF
TRBJ2-3 | TRBD2 | NA | TRBV20-1 | TGCAGTGCTAGATCCGCGGGAGCCATAGATACGCAGTATTTT | CSARSAGAIDTQYF
TRBJ1-1 | TRBD1 | NA | TRBV19 | TGTGCCAGTAGTGCCCTGACAGGGACAATCACTGAAGCTTTCTTT | CASSALTGTITEAFF
TRBJ2-1 | TRBD2 | few | TRBV4-1 | TGCGCCAGCAGCCGTGGACTAGCGGGGGCCATCTATGATGAGCAGTTCTTC | CASSRGLAGAIYDEQFF
TRBJ2-1 | NA | NA | TRBV18 | TGTGCCAGCTCACCCCCCCAGGGCAATGAGCAGTTCTTC | CASSPPQGNEQFF
TRBJ2-5 | TRBD2 | few | TRBV5-1 | TGCGCCAGCAGCCCCAATGCGGGGGGTCGGACCCAGTACTTC | CASSPNAGGRTQYF
TRBJ2-7 | TRBD2 | many | TRBV5-1 | TGCGCCAGCAGCTTGGGTAGCGGGGGATTCTACGAGCAGTACTTC | CASSLGSGGFYEQYF
TRBJ2-3 | TRBD2 | few | TRBV30 | TGTGCCTGGACCCTAGCGGGAGGGTCAGATACGCAGTATTTT | CAWTLAGGSDTQYF
TRBJ2-7 | TRBD1 | few | TRBV4-3 | TGCGCCAGCAGCCAAGTTTGGGACAGCTCCTACGAGCAGTACTTC | CASSQVWDSSYEQYF
TRBJ2-2 | NA | NA | TRBV7-9 | TGTGCCAGCAGCCGCGGGGTTGCCGGGGAGCTGTTTTTT | CASSRGVAGELFF
TRBJ2-7 | NA | NA | TRBV6-5 | TGTGCCAGCAGAGCGCAGGATGACGAGCAGTACTTC | CASRAQDDEQYF
TRBJ2-5 | NA | few | TRBV12-3/TRBV12-4 | TGTGCCAGCAGTGCGGGAACCATCCAAGAGACCCAGTACTTC | CASSAGTIQETQYF
TRBJ1-2 | NA | many | TRBV28 | TGTGCCAGCAGTATCCCACCGGGGGGCTACACCTTC | CASSIPPGGYTF
TRBJ1-2 | TRBD1 | once | TRBV20-1 | TGCAGGGGTTGGGACAGCCAAAGTTCTAACTATGGCTACACCTTC | CRGWDSQSSNYGYTF
TRBJ2-1 | NA | few | TRBV7-2 | TGTGCCAGCAGCCCTACTAAAAATGAGCAGTTCTTC | CASSPTKNEQFF
TRBJ2-5 | TRBD2 | few | TRBV12-3/TRBV12-4 | TGTGCCAGCAGCCCTGGGACTACCCAAGAGACCCAGTACTTC | CASSPGTTQETQYF
TRBJ1-1 | NA | many | TRBV30 | TGTGCCTGGACCCCCCGTCAACCAAACACTGAAGCTTTCTTT | CAWTPRQPNTEAFF
TRBJ2-2 | TRBD2 | NA | TRBV7-8 | TGTGCCAGCAGCCAAGGACTAGCGGACTCCCCGAACACCGGGGAGCTGTTTTTT | CASSQGLADSPNTGELFF
TRBJ2-6 | NA | few | TRBV7-9 | TGTGCCAGCAGCTCCGACACGTTCTCTGGGGCCAACGTCCTGACTTTC | CASSSDTFSGANVLTF
TRBJ2-1 | NA | few | TRBV7-7 | TGTGCTAGCAGCCCCGGGACATCGAAGGGCAATGAGCAGTTCTTC | CASSPGTSKGNEQFF
TRBJ2-7 | TRBD1 | NA | TRBV27 | TGTGCCAGCAGTCTGAGGGGGCGCTACGAGCAGTACTTC | CASSLRGRYEQYF
TRBJ2-4 | TRBD1 | few | TRBV29-1 | TGCAGCGCCAAGGGACAGACGTTAGCCAAAAACATTCAGTACTTC | CSAKGQTLAKNIQYF
TRBJ1-2 | NA | NA | TRBV27 | TGTGCCAGCAGTCCCCGGGACCTCGGGGTGGATGGCTACACCTTC | CASSPRDLGVDGYTF
TRBJ1-1 | TRBD1 | NA | TRBV5-1 | TGCGCCAGCAGCTGGGGACAGGGTCAAGACACTGAAGCTTTCTTT | CASSWGQGQDTEAFF
TRBJ2-7 | TRBD2 | NA | TRBV20-1 | TGCAGTGCTAGCTGGGCGGGGGGGCAGGAGCAGTACTTC | CSASWAGGQEQYF
TRBJ2-1 | TRBD1 | NA | TRBV3-1 | TGTGCCAGCAGGCGACAGGGAAATGAGCAGTTCTTC | CASRRQGNEQFF
TRBJ1-1 | TRBD1 | once | TRBV5-6 | TGTGCCAGCAGCTTCGGGACAGGGTCGGGCACTGAAGCTTTCTTT | CASSFGTGSGTEAFF
TRBJ2-7 | NA | many | TRBV5-1 | TGCGCCAGCAGGGGGGATTCCTACGAGCAGTACTTC | CASRGDSYEQYF
TRBJ1-2 | NA | many | TRBV7-2 | TGTGCCAGCAGCTTAGCCCAGGGAATGGACTACACCTTC | CASSLAQGMDYTF
TRBJ2-5 | TRBD2 | few | TRBV5-1 | TGCGCCAGCAGCGGCGGGGGTTTGGAGACCCAGTACTTC | CASSGGGLETQYF
TRBJ2-7 | NA | NA | TRBV29-1 | TGCAGCGTTGGCGAGGACGGACCCTACGAGCAGTACTTC | CSVGEDGPYEQYF
TRBJ2-1 | TRBD1 | NA | TRBV7-9 | TGTGCCAGCAGCTTAGTGGGTCGGACAGGGGGGGATGAGCAGTTCTTC | CASSLVGRTGGDEQFF
TRBJ2-7 | NA | NA | TRBV10-3 | TGTGCCATCAATCAGCGACCTGGATACGAGCAGTACTTC | CAINQRPGYEQYF
TRBJ2-5 | NA | NA | TRBV30 | TGTGCCTGGAGTTCAGGCTACCAAGAGACCCAGTACTTC | CAWSSGYQETQYF
TRBJ2-7 | NA | few | TRBV12-3/TRBV12-4 | TGTGCCAGCAGTTTAGTCAGGGTCGAGCAGTACTTC | CASSLVRVEQYF
TRBJ1-3 | NA | few | TRBV29-1 | TGCAGCGCAGGGACTGGAAACACCATATATTTT | CSAGTGNTIYF
TRBJ2-3 | TRBD1 | NA | TRBV7-2 | TGTGCCAGCAGAGCGAGGACAGGGGGTAGGAATACGCAGTATTTT | CASRARTGGRNTQYF